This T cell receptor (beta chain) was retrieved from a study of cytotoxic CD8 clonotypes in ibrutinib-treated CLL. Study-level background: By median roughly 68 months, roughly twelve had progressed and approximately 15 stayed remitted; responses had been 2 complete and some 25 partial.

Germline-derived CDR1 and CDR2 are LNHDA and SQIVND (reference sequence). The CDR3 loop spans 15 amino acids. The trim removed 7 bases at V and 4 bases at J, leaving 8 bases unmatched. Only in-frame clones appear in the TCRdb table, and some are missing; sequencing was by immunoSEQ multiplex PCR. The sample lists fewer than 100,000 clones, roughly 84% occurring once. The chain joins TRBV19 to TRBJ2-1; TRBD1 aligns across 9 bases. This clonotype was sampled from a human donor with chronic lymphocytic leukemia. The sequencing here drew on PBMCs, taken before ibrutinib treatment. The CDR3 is CASTRGGTGYNEQFF. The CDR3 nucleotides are TGTGCCAGTACGAGGGGCGGGACAGGGTACAATGAGCAGTTCTTC. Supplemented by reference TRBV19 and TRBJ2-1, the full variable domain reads DGGITQSPKYLFRKEGQNVTLSCEQNLNHDAMYWYRQDPGQGLRLIYYSQIVNDFQKGDIAEGYSVSREKKESFPLTVTSAQKNPTAFYLCASTRGGTGYNEQFFGPGTRLTVL.